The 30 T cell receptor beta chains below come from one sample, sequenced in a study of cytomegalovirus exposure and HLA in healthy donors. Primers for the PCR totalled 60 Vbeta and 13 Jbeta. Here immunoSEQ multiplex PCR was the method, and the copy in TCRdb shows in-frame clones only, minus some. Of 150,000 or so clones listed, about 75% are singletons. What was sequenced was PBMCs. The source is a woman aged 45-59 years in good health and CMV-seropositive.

CDR3 loop: CASSKLRQGFHEQYF. For the CDR3, the DNA is TGTGCCAGCAGCAAACTTCGTCAGGGTTTCCACGAGCAGTACTTC. The chain carries TRBV21-1 and TRBJ2-7; the listed D gene, TRBD1, was not tested against the DNA. TRBV21-1 is classified as a pseudogene. This CDR3 spans 15 amino acids.

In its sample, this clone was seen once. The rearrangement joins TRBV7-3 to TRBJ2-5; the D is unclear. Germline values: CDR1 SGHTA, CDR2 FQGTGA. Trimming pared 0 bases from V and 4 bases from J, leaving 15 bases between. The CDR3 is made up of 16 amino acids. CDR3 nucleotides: TGTGCCAGCAGCTTAACGGGCCCAGGATCCGGAGAGACCCAGTACTTC. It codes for CASSLTGPGSGETQYF.

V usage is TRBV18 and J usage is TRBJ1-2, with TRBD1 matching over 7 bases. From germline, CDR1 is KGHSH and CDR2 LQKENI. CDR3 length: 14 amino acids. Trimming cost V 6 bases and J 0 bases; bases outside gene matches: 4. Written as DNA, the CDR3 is TGTGCCAGCTCCCGGGACAGCGCTAACTATGGCTACACCTTC. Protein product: CASSRDSANYGYTF.

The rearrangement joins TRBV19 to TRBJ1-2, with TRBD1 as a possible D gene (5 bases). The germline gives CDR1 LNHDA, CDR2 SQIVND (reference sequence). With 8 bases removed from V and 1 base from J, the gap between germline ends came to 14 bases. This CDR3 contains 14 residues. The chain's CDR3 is CASRAGGSNYGYTF. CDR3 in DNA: TGTGCCAGTCGTGCCGGGGGGAGTAACTATGGCTACACCTTC.

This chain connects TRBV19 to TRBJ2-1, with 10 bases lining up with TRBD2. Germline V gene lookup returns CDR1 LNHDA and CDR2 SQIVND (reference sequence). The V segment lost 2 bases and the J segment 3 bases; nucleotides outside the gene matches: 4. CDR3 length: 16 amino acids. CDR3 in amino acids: CASSILAGDFYNEQFF. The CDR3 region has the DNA TGTGCCAGTAGTATACTAGCGGGAGATTTCTACAATGAGCAGTTCTTC.

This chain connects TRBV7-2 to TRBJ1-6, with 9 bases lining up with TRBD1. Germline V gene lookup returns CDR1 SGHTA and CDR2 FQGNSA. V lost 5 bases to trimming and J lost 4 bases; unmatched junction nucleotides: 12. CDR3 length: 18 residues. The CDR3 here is CASSAGATGQGYNSPLHF. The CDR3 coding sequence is TGTGCCAGCAGCGCGGGGGCGACGGGACAGGGTTATAATTCACCCCTCCACTTT.

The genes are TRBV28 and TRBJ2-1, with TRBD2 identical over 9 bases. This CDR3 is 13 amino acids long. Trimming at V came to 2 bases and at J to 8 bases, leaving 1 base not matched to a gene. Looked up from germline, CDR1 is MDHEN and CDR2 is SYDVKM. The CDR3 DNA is TGTGCCAGCAGTTTAGCGGGGGGGCATGAGCAGTTCTTC. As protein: CASSLAGGHEQFF.

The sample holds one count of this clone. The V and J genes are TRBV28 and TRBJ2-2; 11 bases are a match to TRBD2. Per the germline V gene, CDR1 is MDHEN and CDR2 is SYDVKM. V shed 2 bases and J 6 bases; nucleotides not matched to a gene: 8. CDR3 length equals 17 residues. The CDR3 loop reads CASSLGGSGGGAGELFF. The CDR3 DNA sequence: TGTGCCAGCAGTTTAGGCGGTAGCGGGGGGGGCGCCGGGGAGCTGTTTTTT.

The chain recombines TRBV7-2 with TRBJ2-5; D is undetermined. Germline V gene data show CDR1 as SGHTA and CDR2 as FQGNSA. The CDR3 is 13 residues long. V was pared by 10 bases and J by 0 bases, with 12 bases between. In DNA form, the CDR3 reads TGTGCCACTACTCAGGCAAACCAAGAGACCCAGTACTTC. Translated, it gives CATTQANQETQYF. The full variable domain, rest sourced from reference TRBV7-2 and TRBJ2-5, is GAGVSQSPSNKVTEKGKDVELRCDPISGHTALYWYRQSLGQGLEFLIYFQGNSAPDKSGLPSDRFSAERTGGSVSTLTIQRTQQEDSAVYLCATTQANQETQYFGPGTRLLVL.

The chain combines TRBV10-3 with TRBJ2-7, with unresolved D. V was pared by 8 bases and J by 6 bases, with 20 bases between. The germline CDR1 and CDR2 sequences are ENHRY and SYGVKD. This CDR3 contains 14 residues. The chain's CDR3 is CAIRTLGSSGEQYF. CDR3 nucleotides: TGTGCCATCCGAACCCTGGGCAGTAGTGGCGAGCAGTACTTC.

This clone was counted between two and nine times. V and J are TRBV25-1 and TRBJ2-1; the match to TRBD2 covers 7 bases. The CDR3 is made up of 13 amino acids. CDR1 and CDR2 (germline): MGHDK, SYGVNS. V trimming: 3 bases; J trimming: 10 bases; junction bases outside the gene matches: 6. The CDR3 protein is CASSDGRREEQFF. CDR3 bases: TGTGCCAGCAGTGACGGTCGGCGGGAGGAGCAGTTCTTC.

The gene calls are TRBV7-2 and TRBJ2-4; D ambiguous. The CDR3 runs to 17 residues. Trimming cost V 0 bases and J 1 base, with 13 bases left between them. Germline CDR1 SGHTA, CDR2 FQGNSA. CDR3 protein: CASSLAGGSWAKNIQYF. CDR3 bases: TGTGCCAGCAGCTTAGCAGGCGGTAGTTGGGCCAAAAACATTCAGTACTTC.

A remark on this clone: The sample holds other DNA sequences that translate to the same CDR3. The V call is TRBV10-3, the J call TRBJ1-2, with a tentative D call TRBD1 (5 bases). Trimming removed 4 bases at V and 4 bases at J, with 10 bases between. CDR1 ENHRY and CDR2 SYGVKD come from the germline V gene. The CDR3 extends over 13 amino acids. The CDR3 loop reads CAISGGEIYGYTF. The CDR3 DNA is TGTGCCATCAGTGGGGGGGAGATCTATGGCTACACCTTC.

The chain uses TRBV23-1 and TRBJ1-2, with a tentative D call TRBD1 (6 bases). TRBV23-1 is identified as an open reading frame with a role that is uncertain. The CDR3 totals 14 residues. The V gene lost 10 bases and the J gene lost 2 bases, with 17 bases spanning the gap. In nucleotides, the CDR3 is TGCGCCACCCGGGGGGGACATCAGAACTATGGCTACACCTTC. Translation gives CATRGGHQNYGYTF.

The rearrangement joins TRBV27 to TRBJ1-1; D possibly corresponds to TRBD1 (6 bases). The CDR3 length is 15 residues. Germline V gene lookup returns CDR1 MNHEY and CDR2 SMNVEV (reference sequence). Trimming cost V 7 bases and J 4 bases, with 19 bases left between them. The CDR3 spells CASILLWGGRTEAFF. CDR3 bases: TGTGCCAGCATCCTACTCTGGGGGGGCCGCACTGAAGCTTTCTTT.

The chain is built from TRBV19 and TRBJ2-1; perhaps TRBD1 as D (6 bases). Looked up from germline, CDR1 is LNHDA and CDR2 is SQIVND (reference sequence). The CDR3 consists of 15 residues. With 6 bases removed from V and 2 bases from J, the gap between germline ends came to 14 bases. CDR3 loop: CASRHRQGTYNEQFF. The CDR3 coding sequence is TGTGCCAGTAGGCATCGTCAGGGGACCTACAATGAGCAGTTCTTC.

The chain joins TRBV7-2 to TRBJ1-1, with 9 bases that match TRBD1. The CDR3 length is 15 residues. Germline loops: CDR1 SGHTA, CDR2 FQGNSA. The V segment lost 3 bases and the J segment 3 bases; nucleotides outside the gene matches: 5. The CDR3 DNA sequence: TGTGCCAGCAGCTTGACAGGGGGGATTGACACTGAAGCTTTCTTT. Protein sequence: CASSLTGGIDTEAFF.

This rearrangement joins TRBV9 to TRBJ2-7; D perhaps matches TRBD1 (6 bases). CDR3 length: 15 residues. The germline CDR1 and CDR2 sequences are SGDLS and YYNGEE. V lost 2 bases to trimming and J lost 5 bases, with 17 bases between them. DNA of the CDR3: TGTGCCAGCAGCGTCGACCCGACAGGTAGCAACGAGCAGTACTTC. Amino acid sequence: CASSVDPTGSNEQYF.

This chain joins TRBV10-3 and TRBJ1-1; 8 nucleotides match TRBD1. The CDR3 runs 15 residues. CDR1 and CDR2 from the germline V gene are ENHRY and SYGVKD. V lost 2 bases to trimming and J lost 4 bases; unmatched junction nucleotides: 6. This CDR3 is CAISEQQGVGTEAFF. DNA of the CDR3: TGTGCCATCAGTGAGCAACAGGGGGTCGGCACTGAAGCTTTCTTT.

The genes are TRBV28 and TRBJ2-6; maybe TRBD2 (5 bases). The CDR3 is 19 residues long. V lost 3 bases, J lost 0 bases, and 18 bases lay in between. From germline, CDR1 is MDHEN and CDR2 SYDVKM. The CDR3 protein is CASSFPGMVGLSGANVLTF. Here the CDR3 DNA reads TGTGCCAGCAGTTTCCCGGGGATGGTAGGCCTCTCTGGGGCCAACGTCCTGACTTTC.

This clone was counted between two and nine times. This CDR3 is CASSFTGFNEQFF. The DNA of the CDR3 is TGTGCCAGCAGCTTTACAGGGTTCAATGAGCAGTTCTTC. The genes are TRBV6-5 and TRBJ2-1; a possible D gene is TRBD1 (6 bases). V lost 6 bases and J lost 6, with 12 bases in between. The CDR3 is 13 residues long. Per the germline V gene, CDR1 is MNHEY and CDR2 is SVGAGI.

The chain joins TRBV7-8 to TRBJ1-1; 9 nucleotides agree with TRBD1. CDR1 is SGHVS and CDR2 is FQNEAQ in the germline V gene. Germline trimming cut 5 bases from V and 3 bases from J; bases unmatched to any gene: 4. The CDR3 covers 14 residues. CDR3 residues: CASSGTGGHTEAFF. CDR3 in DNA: TGTGCCAGCAGCGGAACAGGGGGCCACACTGAAGCTTTCTTT.

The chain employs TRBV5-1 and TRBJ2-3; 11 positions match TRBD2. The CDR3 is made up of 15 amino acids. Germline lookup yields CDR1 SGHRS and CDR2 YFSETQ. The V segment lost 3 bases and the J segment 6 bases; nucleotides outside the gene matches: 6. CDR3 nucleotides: TGCGCCAGCAGCTACTCTAGCGGGGGGAAGGATACGCAGTATTTT. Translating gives CASSYSSGGKDTQYF.

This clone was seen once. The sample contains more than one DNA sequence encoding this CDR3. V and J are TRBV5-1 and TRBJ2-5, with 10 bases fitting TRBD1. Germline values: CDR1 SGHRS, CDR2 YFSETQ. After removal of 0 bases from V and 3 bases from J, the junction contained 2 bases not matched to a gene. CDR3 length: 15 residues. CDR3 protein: CASSLAGTGEETQYF. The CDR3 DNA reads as TGCGCCAGCAGCTTGGCCGGGACAGGGGAAGAGACCCAGTACTTC.

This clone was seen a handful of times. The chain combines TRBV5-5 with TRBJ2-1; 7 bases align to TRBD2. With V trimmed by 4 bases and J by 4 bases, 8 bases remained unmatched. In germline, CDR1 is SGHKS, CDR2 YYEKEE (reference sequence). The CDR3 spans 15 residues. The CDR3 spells CASSLSASGYNEQFF. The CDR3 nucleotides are TGTGCCAGCAGCCTGTCCGCTAGCGGTTACAATGAGCAGTTCTTC.

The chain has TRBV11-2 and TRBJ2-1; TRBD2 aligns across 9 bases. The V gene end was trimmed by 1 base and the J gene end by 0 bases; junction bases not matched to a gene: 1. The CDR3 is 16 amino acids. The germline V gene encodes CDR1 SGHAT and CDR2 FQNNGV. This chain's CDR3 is CASSLVTSGSYNEQFF. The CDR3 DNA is TGTGCCAGCAGCTTAGTGACTAGCGGCTCCTACAATGAGCAGTTCTTC.

The CDR3 reads CASSYPSGSEGTDTQYF. In DNA form, the CDR3 reads TGTGCCAGCAGCTACCCGTCCGGATCCGAGGGCACAGATACGCAGTATTTT. The V and J genes are TRBV13 and TRBJ2-3, with unresolved D. Germline CDR1 reads PRHDT; CDR2 reads FYEKMQ (reference sequence). CDR3 size: 17 residues. V gave up 4 bases and J gave up 1 base, with 18 bases separating them.

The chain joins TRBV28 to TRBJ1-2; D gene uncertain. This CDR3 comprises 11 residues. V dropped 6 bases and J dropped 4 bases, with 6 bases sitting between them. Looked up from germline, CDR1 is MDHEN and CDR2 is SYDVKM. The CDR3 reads CASSQAYGYTF. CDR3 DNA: TGTGCCAGCAGCCAGGCCTATGGCTACACCTTC.

The CDR3: CSASNLPIQYF. The DNA for the CDR3 is TGCAGTGCTAGTAATCTCCCGATTCAGTACTTC. The rearrangement links TRBV20-1 to TRBJ2-4, with D uncertain. V was cut by 3 bases and J by 10 bases, with 10 bases left in between. Per the germline V gene, CDR1 is DFQATT and CDR2 is SNEGSKA (reference sequence). This CDR3 is built from 11 residues.

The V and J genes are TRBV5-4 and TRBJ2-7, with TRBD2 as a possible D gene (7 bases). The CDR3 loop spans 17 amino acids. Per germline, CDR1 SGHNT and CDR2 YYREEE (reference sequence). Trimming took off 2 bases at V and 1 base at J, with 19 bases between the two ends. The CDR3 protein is CASSFRLGGAPSYEQYF. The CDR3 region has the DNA TGTGCCAGCAGCTTTCGTCTGGGGGGGGCTCCTTCCTACGAGCAGTACTTC. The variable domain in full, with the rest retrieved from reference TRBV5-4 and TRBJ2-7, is ETGVTQSPTHLIKTRGQQVTLRCSSQSGHNTVSWYQQALGQGPQFIFQYYREEENGRGNFPPRFSGLQFPNYSSELNVNALELDDSALYLCASSFRLGGAPSYEQYFGPGTRLTVT.